This TCR beta chain emerged from a study of cytomegalovirus exposure and HLA in healthy donors. Findings of the study overall: Associated with cytomegalovirus, according to the listing, were some 180 TCR beta chains. The classifier reportedly diagnosed cytomegalovirus status with high specificity and sensitivity. Most TCR sequences were seen very rarely across donors, but some public TCRs occurred in many.

On this clone: Its antigen is as yet unknown.

Profiled with immunoSEQ multiplex PCR; TCRdb holds only in-frame clones, not every one. The table has roughly 75,000 clones, roughly 94% seen once. The V end lost 2 bases, the J end lost 7 bases, and 7 bases lay between the germline ends. Per germline, CDR1 MDHEN and CDR2 SYDVKM. The CDR3 is 12 amino acids. The sample taken for sequencing was PBMCs. The sequence came from a man aged 18 to 35 in good health and CMV-seropositive. V and J are TRBV28 and TRBJ2-3, with D hard to call. CDR3 DNA: TGTGCCAGCAGTTTAGGCGGAAATACGCAGTATTTT. This gives the protein CASSLGGNTQYF.